Listed below are T cell receptor beta chains from one sample, sequenced in a study of beta chain features in type 1 diabetes. Using immunoSEQ multiplex PCR, the repertoire was profiled, and TCRdb retains in-frame clones only, with some absent. The table includes around 46,000 clones, around 45% detected once. The sequenced sample was stem cell memory CD4+ T cells from blood. These receptors all stem from a man aged 25-45 years with type 1 diabetes. Both conserved end residues are part of each CDR3. Fields, in order: D gene, clone size, V gene, J gene, CDR3 DNA, CDR3 protein. The D gene is left open where the match is weak. The size field is filled for only some rows; it gives once, few, many or a size class.

>.|few|TRBV28|TRBJ2-3
TGTGCCAGCAGTTATAGCGTGAGCACAGATACGCAGTATTTT
CASSYSVSTDTQYF
>TRBD1|.|TRBV18|TRBJ2-5
TGTGCCAGCTCACCTACGACAGGGGTGGGAGAGACCCAGTACTTC
CASSPTTGVGETQYF
>.|.|TRBV10-3|TRBJ2-3
TGTGCCACACTACAGGGAGATACGCAGTATTTT
CATLQGDTQYF
>.|.|TRBV27|TRBJ2-7
TGTGCCAGCAGTTCAGGGGGGCCCGAGCAGTACTTC
CASSSGGPEQYF
>TRBD2|.|TRBV18|TRBJ2-1
TGTGCCAGCTCACCATGGGCAGGCGGGAGGAATAATGAGCAGTTCTTC
CASSPWAGGRNNEQFF
>.|.|TRBV4-1|TRBJ1-3
TGCGCCAGCAGCCAAGATGCACAGGGCTTTCGGGACACCATATATTTT
CASSQDAQGFRDTIYF
>.|.|TRBV5-8|TRBJ2-6
TGTGCCAGCAGCTTCCTAACTGGGGCCAACGTCCTGACTTTC
CASSFLTGANVLTF
>TRBD2|.|TRBV9|TRBJ2-7
TGTGCCAGCAGCCCCAGGACTAGCGGAACCACCTACGAGCAGTACTTC
CASSPRTSGTTYEQYF
>TRBD2|.|TRBV14|TRBJ2-2
TGTGCCAGCAGCCTTAATCTAGCGGGAGTATCCGGGGAGCTGTTTTTT
CASSLNLAGVSGELFF
>TRBD2|once|TRBV6-1|TRBJ2-7
TGTGCCAGCAGTCCCCGGACTAGCGGTCCCTACGAGCAGTACTTC
CASSPRTSGPYEQYF
>.|.|TRBV9|TRBJ2-2
TGTGCCAGCGGAGGAGGGCCGCTGACCGGGGAGCTGTTTTTT
CASGGGPLTGELFF
>TRBD2|.|TRBV11-2|TRBJ2-1
TGTGCCAGCAGCCCCCTAGCGGGATTTATCAATGAGCAGTTCTTC
CASSPLAGFINEQFF
>.|.|TRBV20-1|TRBJ1-1
TGCAGTGCTAAGCCATACACTGAAGCTTTCTTT
CSAKPYTEAFF
>.|once|TRBV5-6|TRBJ2-5
TGTGCCAGCAGCTTGATTCAGGCGGGGCAAGAGACCCAGTACTTC
CASSLIQAGQETQYF
>TRBD2|once|TRBV28|TRBJ2-7
TGTGCCAGCAGTTCTCCGGGACTAGCGGTATACGAGCAGTACTTC
CASSSPGLAVYEQYF
>.|few|TRBV27|TRBJ1-3
TGTGCCAGCAGTCCCCGACAGAGCTCTGGAAACACCATATATTTT
CASSPRQSSGNTIYF
>TRBD1|once|TRBV5-1|TRBJ2-1
TGCGCCAGCAGCCTCGGGACAGGGCCAATCAATGAGCAGTTCTTC
CASSLGTGPINEQFF
>TRBD1|few|TRBV5-1|TRBJ2-3
TGCGCCAGCAGAACAGGGGATACAGATACGCAGTATTTT
CASRTGDTDTQYF
>.|.|TRBV6-6|TRBJ2-7
TGTGCCAGCAGTTCCCCCCAATTCTACGAGCAGTACTTC
CASSSPQFYEQYF
>.|.|TRBV11-2|TRBJ1-2
TGTGCCAGCAGCTTAGTGGGGCAGGGGTCCGGCTACACCTTC
CASSLVGQGSGYTF
>.|few|TRBV7-2|TRBJ2-3
TGTGCCAGCAACCAGAAACGCACAGATACGCAGTATTTT
CASNQKRTDTQYF
>TRBD1|few|TRBV7-9|TRBJ2-7
TGTGCCAGCAGCTTATTTGGTCGGGACAGAGTCTACGAGCAGTACTTC
CASSLFGRDRVYEQYF
>TRBD1|few|TRBV7-9|TRBJ2-1
TGTGCCAGCAGCTACCAGCCGGGACAGGGTTACAATGAGCAGTTCTTC
CASSYQPGQGYNEQFF
>.|.|TRBV5-5|TRBJ1-5
TGTGCCAGCAGCTTGGGAGGAGGGAAGCCCCAGCATTTT
CASSLGGGKPQHF
>TRBD1|.|TRBV5-1|TRBJ1-2
TGCGCCAGCAGCGGGGGACAGGACGGCGGCTACACCTTC
CASSGGQDGGYTF
>.|once|TRBV19|TRBJ2-6
TGTGCCAGTATGGACATAGGCGCTTCTGGGGCCAACGTCCTGACTTTC
CASMDIGASGANVLTF
>.|few|TRBV7-2|TRBJ2-1
TGTGCCAGCAGTCCCAGCGGGACAGGCTACAATGAGCAGTTCTTC
CASSPSGTGYNEQFF
>TRBD1|few|TRBV30|TRBJ2-1
TGTGCCTCACTCCGGGACAGGGGAAGGAATGAGCAGTTCTTC
CASLRDRGRNEQFF
>TRBD1|.|TRBV28|TRBJ2-3
TGTGCCAGCAGCCTTACCCGACAGGGGTTAGCAGATACGCAGTATTTT
CASSLTRQGLADTQYF
>.|.|TRBV28|TRBJ1-2
TGTGCCAGCACCCCTGGGGTGCAGGGGATCTATGGCTACACCTTC
CASTPGVQGIYGYTF
>.|.|TRBV6-1|TRBJ1-1
TGTGCCAGCAGGGTGGGCACGATGAACACTGAAGCTTTCTTT
CASRVGTMNTEAFF
>.|few|TRBV4-3|TRBJ2-7
TGCGCCAGCAGCCAAGGTTACCAGGGAAGTCTCTACGAGCAGTACTTC
CASSQGYQGSLYEQYF
>TRBD1|.|TRBV18|TRBJ1-1
TGTGCCAGCTCATCGGGACAGCCGAACACTGAAGCTTTCTTT
CASSSGQPNTEAFF
>TRBD2|few|TRBV5-1|TRBJ2-5
TGCGCCAGCAGCTTGGCCGTGGCTAGCGGGTACCAAGAGACCCAGTACTTC
CASSLAVASGYQETQYF
>TRBD1|.|TRBV18|TRBJ2-7
TGTGCCAGCTCGATACAGGGGGCGCGAGAGCAGTACTTC
CASSIQGAREQYF
>TRBD1|few|TRBV18|TRBJ2-2
TGTGCCAGCTCCCCTCAGGGCAGGGGGCTCACCGGGGAGCTGTTTTTT
CASSPQGRGLTGELFF
>.|few|TRBV30|TRBJ1-1
TGTGCCTGGAGTATGGGGAGGTACACTGAAGCTTTCTTT
CAWSMGRYTEAFF
>TRBD2|.|TRBV19|TRBJ2-7
TGTGCCAGTAGACCGACTAGCGGCTCCTACGAGCAGTACTTC
CASRPTSGSYEQYF
>.|few|TRBV29-1|TRBJ2-5
TGCAGCGTTGAAGTGGTCAGGGGCGCGGAGACCCAGTACTTC
CSVEVVRGAETQYF
>.|.|TRBV28|TRBJ2-5
TGTGCCAGCAGTTTATCCCACAGGGCAGCGACCCAGTACTTC
CASSLSHRAATQYF
>.|.|TRBV2|TRBJ2-7
TGTGCCAGCAGCGCGGACAGAAACGAGCAGTACTTC
CASSADRNEQYF